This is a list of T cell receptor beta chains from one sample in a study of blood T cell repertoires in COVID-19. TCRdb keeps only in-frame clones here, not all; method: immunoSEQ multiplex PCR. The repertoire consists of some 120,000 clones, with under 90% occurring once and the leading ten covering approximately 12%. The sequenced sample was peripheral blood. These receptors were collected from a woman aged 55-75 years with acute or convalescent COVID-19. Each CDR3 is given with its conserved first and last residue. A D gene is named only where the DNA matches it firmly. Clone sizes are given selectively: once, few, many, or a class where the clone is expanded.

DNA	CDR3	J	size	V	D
TGTGCCAGCAGTTTCGCGGGAAATCAGCCCCAGCATTTT	CASSFAGNQPQHF	TRBJ1-5	-	TRBV12-3/TRBV12-4	-
TGTGCCAGCAGCCCGGGTAGTACGCAGTATTTT	CASSPGSTQYF	TRBJ2-3	-	TRBV14	-
TGTGCCAGCAGGATGACAGAGGGAGGGGGCTACACCTTC	CASRMTEGGGYTF	TRBJ1-2	-	TRBV6-5	-
TGTGCCAGCAGCCAAGCGGGGGACACAGATACGCAGTATTTT	CASSQAGDTDTQYF	TRBJ2-3	-	TRBV4-2	-
TGTGCCAGCAGCTTTCGGGGACAGCACACCTCAACTAATGAAAAACTGTTTTTT	CASSFRGQHTSTNEKLFF	TRBJ1-4	few	TRBV7-9	TRBD1
TGTGCCAGCAGCCGACCCAGGGGGGAGCAGTACTTC	CASSRPRGEQYF	TRBJ2-7	-	TRBV5-4	TRBD1
TGTGCCAGCAGCCCGTATCAAACGGGGGGTACCGGGGAGCTGTTTTTT	CASSPYQTGGTGELFF	TRBJ2-2	-	TRBV7-2	TRBD2
TGTGCCAGCAGCGGAATGACAGGGGCCCAGGAAAAACTGTTTTTT	CASSGMTGAQEKLFF	TRBJ1-4	-	TRBV9	TRBD1
TGTGCCAGCAGTTTCTTTCAGGGGTCAGTAGTCGGAGAGACCCAGTACTTC	CASSFFQGSVVGETQYF	TRBJ2-5	-	TRBV28	-
TGTGCCAGCAGTGGACTAGGGACCCTGGGCGGCTACACCTTC	CASSGLGTLGGYTF	TRBJ1-2	-	TRBV2	-
TGTGCCAGCAGTCTACTTAGTTACTACGAGCAGTACTTC	CASSLLSYYEQYF	TRBJ2-7	-	TRBV6-5	-
TGCAGCGCCGAGACAGAGACTTATGGCTACACCTTC	CSAETETYGYTF	TRBJ1-2	-	TRBV29-1	-
TGTGCCAGCAGCTTTAGCGGAGCCTACGAGCAGTACTTC	CASSFSGAYEQYF	TRBJ2-7	-	TRBV11-3	-
TGCAGCGTTGAAGTCCCCGGACATAACTATGGCTACACCTTC	CSVEVPGHNYGYTF	TRBJ1-2	-	TRBV29-1	-
TGCGCCAGCAGCTTCGGGGTAACGGCCACTGAAGCTTTCTTT	CASSFGVTATEAFF	TRBJ1-1	-	TRBV5-1	-
TGTGCCAGCAGTTTCGCGGGACAGGGGCAAGAAAAACTGTTTTTT	CASSFAGQGQEKLFF	TRBJ1-4	-	TRBV27	TRBD1
TGCGCCAGCAGCTTCGGCAGAACTATGAACACTGAAGCTTTCTTT	CASSFGRTMNTEAFF	TRBJ1-1	once	TRBV5-1	-
TGTGCCAGCAGTGAGCCGGGGTATGGCTACACCTTC	CASSEPGYGYTF	TRBJ1-2	-	TRBV25-1	-
TGTGCCAGCTCACCAGACAGGGTTTACAATGAGCAGTTCTTC	CASSPDRVYNEQFF	TRBJ2-1	-	TRBV18	TRBD1
TGTGCCAGTACCCCGCCAGGGCAAAAGGATGGCTACACCTTC	CASTPPGQKDGYTF	TRBJ1-2	few	TRBV19	-
TGTGCCAGCAGCTTAGATGACACAATCAGGACCATATATTTT	CASSLDDTIRTIYF	TRBJ1-3	-	TRBV5-5	-
TGTGCCACCAGTGATACTGGACAGGGATTAGAGACCCAGTACTTC	CATSDTGQGLETQYF	TRBJ2-5	-	TRBV24-1	TRBD1
TGTGCCAGCAGTGAAGTGGACAGGGTCGGCACTGAAGCTTTCTTT	CASSEVDRVGTEAFF	TRBJ1-1	-	TRBV6-1	TRBD1
TGTGCCAGCAGCTTTAGGGCGGGGGTGAGCAATCAGCCCCAGCATTTT	CASSFRAGVSNQPQHF	TRBJ1-5	-	TRBV5-4	-
TGTGCCACCAGCAGAGATCTGGAGGGAGTCATTCAGTACTTC	CATSRDLEGVIQYF	TRBJ2-4	-	TRBV15	-
TGTGCCAGCAGCTTATACGGGGGGTTGACTGAAGCTTTCTTT	CASSLYGGLTEAFF	TRBJ1-1	-	TRBV7-3	-
TGTGCCAGCAGTTACTCGGGACAGAACAATGAGCAGTTCTTC	CASSYSGQNNEQFF	TRBJ2-1	-	TRBV6-5	TRBD1
TGTGCCAGCCGGCACGGAGCCTCTGGGGCCAACGTCCTGACTTTC	CASRHGASGANVLTF	TRBJ2-6	-	TRBV6-5	-
TGTGCCAGCAGCCTTGGAAACACCATATATTTT	CASSLGNTIYF	TRBJ1-3	-	TRBV7-9	-
TGCAGCGTGTACAAGACAGAGAACACTGAAGCTTTCTTT	CSVYKTENTEAFF	TRBJ1-1	-	TRBV29-1	-
TGTGCCAGCAGCTTGGGAGGGCCTTCCCTCATGAACACTGAAGCTTTCTTT	CASSLGGPSLMNTEAFF	TRBJ1-1	-	TRBV5-4	-
TGTGCCAGCAGCTTGGGTACAGGGGCGCACGCCGGGGAGCTGTTTTTT	CASSLGTGAHAGELFF	TRBJ2-2	-	TRBV11-2	TRBD1
TGTGCCAGCAGCACCAAGGGACAGCGTGAAGCTTTCTTT	CASSTKGQREAFF	TRBJ1-1	-	TRBV11-3	TRBD1
TGCAGCGTTGTCTTGGACAGTACTAACTATGGCTACACCTTC	CSVVLDSTNYGYTF	TRBJ1-2	few	TRBV29-1	-
TGTGCCTGGAGTGTACCGGTTAGCAATCAGCCCCAGCATTTT	CAWSVPVSNQPQHF	TRBJ1-5	-	TRBV30	-
TGTGCCAGCCGACAGGGTAGCGGCTACACCTTC	CASRQGSGYTF	TRBJ1-2	few	TRBV27	TRBD1
TGCGCCAGCAGCCCCAACCTGGGCGGGGGACTCCAAGAGACCCAGTACTTC	CASSPNLGGGLQETQYF	TRBJ2-5	few	TRBV5-1	TRBD2
TGTGCCAGCAGCTTACGAGGTTCCGGGGAGCTGTTTTTT	CASSLRGSGELFF	TRBJ2-2	-	TRBV7-9	-
TGTGCCAGCAGTGAAGCTGGCAGGGGGTGGACTGAAGCTTTCTTT	CASSEAGRGWTEAFF	TRBJ1-1	-	TRBV6-1	TRBD1
TGTGCCAGCAGTTTGACTGCTGGGGCCAACGTCCTGACTTTC	CASSLTAGANVLTF	TRBJ2-6	-	TRBV2	-